In this sample, the clone carrying this TCR beta chain turned up a few times. What it recognizes is unknown. TCRdb called the 5' RACE reads again in MiXCR, with one record for every CDR3 protein. Of over 300,000 distinct CDR3 sequences in the sample, under 25% were seen once. The data were obtained in a study of T-cell memory formation after mild COVID-19. Whole-study findings and limits: The pre-infection memory compartment contained some responding clones, suggesting cross-reactive memory joined.

This CDR3 contains 13 residues. From germline, CDR1 is SQVTM and CDR2 ANQGSEA. The V segment lost 6 bases and the J segment 1 base; nucleotides outside the gene matches: 3. The sample comprised PBMCs or a T cell subset sorted from them (not recorded which). The chain carries TRBV29-1 and TRBJ1-1, with 9 nucleotides matching TRBD1. The clonotype comes from a man in his late teens or twenties who had mild COVID-19 (a few samples of this study predate the infection). Cell type and time point are not known. CDR3 nucleotides: TGCAGCGTATCGGACAGGGGGAACACTGAAGCTTTCTTT. Its protein is CSVSDRGNTEAFF.